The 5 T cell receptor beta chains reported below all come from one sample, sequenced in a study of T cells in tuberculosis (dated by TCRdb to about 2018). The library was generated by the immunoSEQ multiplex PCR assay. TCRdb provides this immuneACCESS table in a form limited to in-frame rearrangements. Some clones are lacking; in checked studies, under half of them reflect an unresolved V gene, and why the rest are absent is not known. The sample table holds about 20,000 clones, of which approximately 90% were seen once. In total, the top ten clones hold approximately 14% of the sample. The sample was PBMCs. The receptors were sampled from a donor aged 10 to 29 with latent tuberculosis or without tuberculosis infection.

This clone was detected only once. In DNA form, the CDR3 reads TGTGCCAGCAGTGGGCTGAGCGGGGGGCCACTCGGTCCCTACAATGAGCAGTTCTTC. It yields the protein CASSGLSGGPLGPYNEQFF. The V call is TRBV6-1, the J call TRBJ2-1; TRBD2 agrees at 9 bases. The V gene end was trimmed by 4 bases and the J gene end by 2 bases; junction bases not matched to a gene: 15. The V gene's germline CDR1 is MNHNS and CDR2 SASEGT. The CDR3 covers 19 residues.

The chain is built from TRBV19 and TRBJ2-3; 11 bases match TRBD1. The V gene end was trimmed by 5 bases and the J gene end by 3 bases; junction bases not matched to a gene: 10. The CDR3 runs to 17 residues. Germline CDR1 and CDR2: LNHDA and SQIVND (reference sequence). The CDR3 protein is CASSQWGQGELTDTQYF. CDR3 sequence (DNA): TGTGCCAGTAGTCAGTGGGGACAGGGGGAATTAACAGATACGCAGTATTTT.

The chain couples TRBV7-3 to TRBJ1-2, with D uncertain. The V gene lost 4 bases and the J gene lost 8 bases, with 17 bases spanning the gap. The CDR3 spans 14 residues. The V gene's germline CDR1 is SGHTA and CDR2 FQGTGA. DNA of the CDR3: TGTGCCAGCAGCTCTAACACGAAGGGAGTCGGCTACACCTTC. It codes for CASSSNTKGVGYTF.

The CDR3 DNA sequence: TGTGCCAGCAGTTTATGGGCCAGGCCCACATATGGCTACACCTTC. This translates into CASSLWARPTYGYTF. This chain links TRBV27 with TRBJ1-2; D gene uncertain. Looked up from germline, CDR1 is MNHEY and CDR2 is SMNVEV (reference sequence). The V and J ends lost 1 base and 5 bases respectively, with 14 bases between them. The CDR3 length is 15 residues.

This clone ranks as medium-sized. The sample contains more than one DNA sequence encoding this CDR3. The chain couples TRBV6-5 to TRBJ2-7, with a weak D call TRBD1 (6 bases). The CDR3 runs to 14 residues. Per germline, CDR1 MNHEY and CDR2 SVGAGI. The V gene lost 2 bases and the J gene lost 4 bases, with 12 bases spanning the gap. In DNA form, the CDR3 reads TGTGCCAGCAGTTACGGGGGCGCTGGGTACGAGCAGTACTTC. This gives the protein CASSYGGAGYEQYF.